These 20 T cell receptor beta chains were sequenced from one sample in a study of T-cell memory formation after mild COVID-19. TCRdb independently ran MiXCR on the 5' RACE reads; one entry per CDR3 protein. Of approximately 190,000 distinct CDR3 sequences in the sample, approximately 20% were seen once. Sequenced sample: PBMCs or a T cell subset sorted from them (not recorded which). The receptors here all came from an adult woman who had mild COVID-19 (a few samples of this study predate the infection). Cell type and time point are not known.

This clonotype was seen only a few times. V and J are TRBV2 and TRBJ1-5; D possibly corresponds to TRBD1 (5 bases). Germline V gene lookup returns CDR1 SNHLY and CDR2 FYNNEI. Trimming took 4 bases from V and 7 from J, leaving 11 bases between them. There are 13 residues in the CDR3. The CDR3 sequence: CASSGQGVQPQHF. CDR3 bases: TGTGCCAGCAGTGGGCAGGGAGTGCAGCCCCAGCATTTT.

CDR3 bases: TGCAGTGCTCTGGAGCGGCTCCAAGAGACCCAGTACTTC. It specifies CSALERLQETQYF. The rearrangement joins TRBV20-1 to TRBJ2-5, with D possibly being TRBD2 (5 bases). The V end lost 5 bases, the J end lost 1 base, and 11 bases lay between the germline ends. Per germline, CDR1 DFQATT and CDR2 SNEGSKA (reference sequence). The CDR3 contains 13 residues.

V usage is TRBV7-9 and J usage is TRBJ2-1; perhaps TRBD2 as D (6 bases). In germline, CDR1 is SEHNR, CDR2 FQNEAQ (reference sequence). This CDR3 comprises 13 residues. Trimming took 2 bases from V and 8 from J, leaving 10 bases between them. The CDR3 loop is CASSLRRDDEQFF. In DNA form, the CDR3 reads TGTGCCAGCAGCTTAAGGAGGGATGATGAGCAGTTCTTC.

CDR3 in DNA: TGTGCCAGCAGAGAGGGAAACTATGGCTACACCTTC. It translates to CASREGNYGYTF. The gene calls are TRBV2 and TRBJ1-2; no definite D call. The CDR3 loop spans 12 amino acids. The germline V gene has CDR1 SNHLY and CDR2 FYNNEI. The V and J ends lost 6 bases and 2 bases respectively, with 7 bases between them.

This clonotype showed up just a few times. This CDR3 is CASSNRRPGQTIMGSYGYTF. The CDR3 DNA follows: TGTGCCAGCAGTAACAGGAGGCCGGGACAGACGATAATGGGAAGCTATGGCTACACCTTC. V usage is TRBV6-2 or TRBV6-3 and J usage is TRBJ1-2; 7 nucleotides line up with TRBD1. Per the germline V gene, CDR1 is MNHEY and CDR2 is SVGEGT. The J segment lost 4 bases and the V segment lost 5 bases, leaving 25 bases of the junction unmatched. This CDR3 is 20 amino acids long.

The chain couples TRBV5-6 to TRBJ2-3, with D uncertain. This CDR3 contains 13 residues. The germline V gene encodes CDR1 SGHDT and CDR2 YYEEEE. V lost 4 bases and J lost 4, with 10 bases in between. The CDR3 is CASSLVFADTQYF. In DNA form, the CDR3 reads TGTGCCAGCAGCCTGGTCTTTGCAGATACGCAGTATTTT.

This clonotype was detected many times. The chain joins TRBV7-8 to TRBJ1-5; the D is unclear. There are 13 residues in the CDR3. Germline V CDR1 and CDR2: SGHVS, FQNEAQ. Trimming stripped 5 bases from V and 4 bases from J, with 9 bases between. CDR3 in amino acids: CASSPRPNQPQHF. The CDR3 DNA reads as TGTGCCAGCAGCCCCCGCCCAAATCAGCCCCAGCATTTT.

This clonotype was found a few times. The CDR3, as DNA: TGTGCCAGCAGTAACCAGGGGTATTCACCCCTCCACTTT. Amino acids: CASSNQGYSPLHF. The rearrangement links TRBV6-1 to TRBJ1-6, with D possibly TRBD1 on 6 matching bases. The V and J ends lost 5 bases and 8 bases respectively, with 10 bases between them. CDR3 length: 13 amino acids. Germline values: CDR1 MNHNS, CDR2 SASEGT.

V usage is TRBV11-3 and J usage is TRBJ2-3; no clear D gene. Trimming took off 2 bases at V and 4 bases at J, with 4 bases between the two ends. Germline CDR1 SGHNT, CDR2 YENEEA. This CDR3 contains 12 residues. CDR3 nucleotides: TGTGCCAGCAGCTTAATCTCAGATACGCAGTATTTT. As protein: CASSLISDTQYF.

J is TRBJ2-1 and V is TRBV12-3 or TRBV12-4; 7 positions agree with TRBD2. The CDR3 is made up of 14 amino acids. The V segment lost 8 bases and the J segment 1 base; nucleotides outside the gene matches: 5. The CDR3 DNA follows: TGTGCCAGCGGGGGGGGTACATCCTACAATGAGCAGTTCTTC. It yields the protein CASGGGTSYNEQFF.

This clonotype was recorded a few times. CDR3 DNA: TGTGCCATCAACGAGCGGGGGAGCACAGATACGCAGTATTTT. Encoded protein: CAINERGSTDTQYF. J is TRBJ2-3 and V is TRBV10-3; 8 bases fit TRBD2. The germline V gene encodes CDR1 ENHRY and CDR2 SYGVKD. This CDR3 has 14 residues. V lost 7 bases to trimming and J lost 0 bases; unmatched junction nucleotides: 3.

This clonotype was detected a few times. V usage is TRBV20-1 and J usage is TRBJ1-1, with D unclear. Germline CDR1 DFQATT, CDR2 SNEGSKA (reference sequence). The CDR3 covers 14 residues. V was shortened by 1 base and J by 1 base, with 10 bases between the two germline ends. In DNA form, the CDR3 reads TGCAGTGCTAGAGTATTGGACGCGAACACTGAAGCTTTCTTT. Translating gives CSARVLDANTEAFF.

The CDR3 spells CASSAAGGNYNEQFF. CDR3 sequence (DNA): TGTGCCAGCAGCGCCGCGGGGGGGAATTACAATGAGCAGTTCTTC. The chain has TRBV9 and TRBJ2-1; 9 bases map to TRBD2. J was trimmed by 4 bases and V by 3 bases; bases with no gene match: 5. Germline loops: CDR1 SGDLS, CDR2 YYNGEE. This CDR3 contains 15 residues. The whole variable domain, filled in from reference TRBV9 and TRBJ2-1, reads DSGVTQTPKHLITATGQRVTLRCSPRSGDLSVYWYQQSLDQGLQFLIQYYNGEERAKGNILERFSAQQFPDLHSELNLSSLELGDSALYFCASSAAGGNYNEQFFGPGTRLTVL.

CDR3 DNA sequence: TGTGCCACCGGGGGCCCTGGGGCCAACGTCCTGACTTTC. Its protein is CATGGPGANVLTF. V and J are TRBV15 and TRBJ2-6; D may be TRBD1 (6 bases). The CDR3 loop spans 13 amino acids. Germline-derived CDR1 and CDR2 are LNHNV and YYDKDF (reference sequence). With 8 bases removed from V and 2 bases from J, the gap between germline ends came to 7 bases.

This clonotype has more than one count but fewer than ten. This chain connects TRBV27 to TRBJ1-2; tentative D call: TRBD1 (6 bases). The CDR3 is 13 amino acids. The germline CDR1 and CDR2 sequences are MNHEY and SMNVEV (reference sequence). The V end was cut by 6 bases, the J end by 10 bases, with 18 bases between. CDR3 nucleotide sequence: TGTGCCAGCAGGAAACTCAGGGGCGCAGCCTACACCTTC. Protein product: CASRKLRGAAYTF.

The rearrangement links TRBV7-3 to TRBJ2-1, with D unresolved. CDR1 is SGHTA, CDR2 FQGTGA, per germline. The CDR3 is made up of 14 amino acids. Trimming removed 5 bases from V and 4 bases from J, with 12 bases in between. The CDR3 here is CASSLSPAYNEQFF. DNA for the CDR3: TGTGCCAGCAGCCTTAGCCCCGCATACAATGAGCAGTTCTTC.

This chain links TRBV2 with TRBJ1-1; D gene unclear. Germline CDR1 and CDR2: SNHLY and FYNNEI. There are 14 residues in the CDR3. Trimming shortened V by 4 bases and J by 1 base, and 10 bases separated the two germline ends. As DNA, the CDR3 is TGTGCCAGCAGTGTAAGTCTTGGGAACACTGAAGCTTTCTTT. Amino acids: CASSVSLGNTEAFF.

This clonotype was seen more than once but under ten times. The CDR3 loop is CATSRPGQGLAGGHGELFF. The CDR3 bases are TGTGCCACCAGCAGACCCGGACAGGGACTAGCGGGAGGCCACGGGGAGCTGTTTTTT. The genes are TRBV15 and TRBJ2-2, with 15 bases that match TRBD2. The ends lost 2 bases at V and 7 bases at J; junction bases unmatched: 11. The germline CDR1 and CDR2 sequences are LNHNV and YYDKDF (reference sequence). The CDR3 is made up of 19 amino acids.

The chain employs TRBV12-3 or TRBV12-4 and TRBJ1-1; no firm D call. The CDR3 length is 15 residues. The V gene lost 4 bases and the J gene lost 1 base, with 13 bases spanning the gap. The CDR3 bases are TGTGCCAGCAGTTCCTATCACCGGGAGAACACTGAAGCTTTCTTT. Translating it yields CASSSYHRENTEAFF.

The V and J genes are TRBV24-1 and TRBJ1-2; 8 bases are a match to TRBD1. The CDR3 sequence is 14 residues long. The germline V gene has CDR1 KGHDR and CDR2 SFDVKD. V shed 7 bases, J shed 4 bases, and the junction held 7 bases outside the gene matches. The CDR3 nucleotides read TGTGCCACCAGAGAATCCGGGACAGGCTATGGCTACACCTTC. Its translation: CATRESGTGYGYTF.